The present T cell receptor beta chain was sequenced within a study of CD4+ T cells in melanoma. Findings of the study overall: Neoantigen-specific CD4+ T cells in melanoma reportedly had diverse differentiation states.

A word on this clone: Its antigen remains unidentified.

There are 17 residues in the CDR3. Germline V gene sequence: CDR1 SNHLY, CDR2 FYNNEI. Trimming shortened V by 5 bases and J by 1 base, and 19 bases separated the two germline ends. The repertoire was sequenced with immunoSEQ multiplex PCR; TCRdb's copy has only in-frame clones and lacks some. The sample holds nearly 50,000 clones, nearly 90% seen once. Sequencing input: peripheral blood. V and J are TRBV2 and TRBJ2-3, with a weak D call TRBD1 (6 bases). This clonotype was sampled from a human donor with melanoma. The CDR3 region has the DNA TGTGCCAGCAGTAACCTAAAAGGGGGACAAGGCACAGATACGCAGTATTTT. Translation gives CASSNLKGGQGTDTQYF.